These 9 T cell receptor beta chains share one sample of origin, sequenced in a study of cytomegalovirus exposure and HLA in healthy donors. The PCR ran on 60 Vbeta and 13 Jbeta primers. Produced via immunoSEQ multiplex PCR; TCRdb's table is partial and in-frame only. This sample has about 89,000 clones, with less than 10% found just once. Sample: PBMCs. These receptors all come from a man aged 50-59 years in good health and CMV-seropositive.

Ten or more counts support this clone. The CDR3 loop is CASVRLAGGAGQYF. CDR3 DNA sequence: TGTGCCAGCGTAAGACTAGCGGGGGGGGCGGGGCAGTACTTC. The chain uses TRBV6-1 and TRBJ2-7; 14 bases fit TRBD2. The CDR3 length is 14 residues. Germline values: CDR1 MNHNS, CDR2 SASEGT. J gave up 9 bases and V 8 bases, and 9 bases lay outside the gene matches.

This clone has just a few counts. As DNA, the CDR3 is TGTGCCAGTACCCAGGACGGGGATCAGCCCCAGCATTTT. Protein product: CASTQDGDQPQHF. The chain links TRBV19 to TRBJ1-5; D not certain. The CDR3 extends over 13 amino acids. The germline V and J ends were trimmed by 7 bases and 5 bases, with 12 bases remaining between them. Germline lookup yields CDR1 LNHDA and CDR2 SQIVND (reference sequence). Using reference TRBV19 and TRBJ1-5 for the parts outside the CDR3, the full variable domain is DGGITQSPKYLFRKEGQNVTLSCEQNLNHDAMYWYRQDPGQGLRLIYYSQIVNDFQKGDIAEGYSVSREKKESFPLTVTSAQKNPTAFYLCASTQDGDQPQHFGDGTRLSIL.

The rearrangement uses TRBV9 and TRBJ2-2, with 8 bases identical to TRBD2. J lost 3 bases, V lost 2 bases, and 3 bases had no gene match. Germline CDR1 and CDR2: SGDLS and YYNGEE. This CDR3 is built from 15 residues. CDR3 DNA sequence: TGTGCCAGCAGCGTCTCGGGACTAGACACCGGGGAGCTGTTTTTT. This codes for CASSVSGLDTGELFF. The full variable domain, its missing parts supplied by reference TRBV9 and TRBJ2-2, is DSGVTQTPKHLITATGQRVTLRCSPRSGDLSVYWYQQSLDQGLQFLIQYYNGEERAKGNILERFSAQQFPDLHSELNLSSLELGDSALYFCASSVSGLDTGELFFGEGSRLTVL.

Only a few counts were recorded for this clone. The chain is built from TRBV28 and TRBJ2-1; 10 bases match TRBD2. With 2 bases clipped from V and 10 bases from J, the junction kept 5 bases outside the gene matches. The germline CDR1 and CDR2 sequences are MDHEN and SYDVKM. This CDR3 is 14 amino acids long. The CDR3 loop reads CASSLPGLAIEQFF. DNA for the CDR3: TGTGCCAGCAGTTTACCGGGACTAGCGATAGAGCAGTTCTTC. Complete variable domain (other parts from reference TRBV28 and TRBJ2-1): DVKVTQSSRYLVKRTGEKVFLECVQDMDHENMFWYRQDPGLGLRLIYFSYDVKMKEKGDIPEGYSVSREKKERFSLILESASTNQTSMYLCASSLPGLAIEQFFGPGTRLTVL.

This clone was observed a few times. This CDR3 reads CASSEPGQEYGYTF. Written as DNA, the CDR3 is TGTGCCAGCAGTGAACCAGGACAGGAATATGGCTACACCTTC. The chain uses TRBV6-1 and TRBJ1-2; 7 nucleotides line up with TRBD1. The CDR3 has 14 residues. CDR1 is MNHNS and CDR2 is SASEGT in the germline V gene. Trimming removed 2 bases from V and 5 bases from J; junction bases left unmatched: 5.

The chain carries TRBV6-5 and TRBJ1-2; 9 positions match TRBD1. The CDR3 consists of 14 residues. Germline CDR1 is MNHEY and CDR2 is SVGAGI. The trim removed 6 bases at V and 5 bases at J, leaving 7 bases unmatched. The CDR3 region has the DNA TGTGCCAGCAGCCGCACAGGGGGCTCATATGGCTACACCTTC. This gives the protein CASSRTGGSYGYTF.

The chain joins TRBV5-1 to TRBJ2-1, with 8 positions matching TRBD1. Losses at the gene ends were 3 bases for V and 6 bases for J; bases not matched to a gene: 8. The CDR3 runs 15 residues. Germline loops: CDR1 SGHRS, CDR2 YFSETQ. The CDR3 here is CASSSQGQAGNEQFF. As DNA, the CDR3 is TGCGCCAGCAGCTCGCAGGGACAGGCGGGCAATGAGCAGTTCTTC.

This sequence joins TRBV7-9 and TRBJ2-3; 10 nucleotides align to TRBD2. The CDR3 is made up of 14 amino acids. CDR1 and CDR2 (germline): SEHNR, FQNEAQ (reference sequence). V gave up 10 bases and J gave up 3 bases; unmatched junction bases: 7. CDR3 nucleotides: TGTGCCACGCCGGGGACTAGCGTAACAGATACGCAGTATTTT. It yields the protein CATPGTSVTDTQYF.

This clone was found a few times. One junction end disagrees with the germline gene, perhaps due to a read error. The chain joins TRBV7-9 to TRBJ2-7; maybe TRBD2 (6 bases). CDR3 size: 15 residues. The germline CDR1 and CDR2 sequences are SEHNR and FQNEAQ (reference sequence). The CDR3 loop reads CASSPGGRYSDEQYF. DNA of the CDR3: TGTGCCAGCAGCCCCGGGGGTCGGTACTCCGACGAGCAGTACTTC. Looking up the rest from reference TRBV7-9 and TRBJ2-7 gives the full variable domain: DTGVSQNPRHKITKRGQNVTFRCDPISEHNRLYWYRQTLGQGPEFLTYFQNEAQLEKSRLLSDRFSAERPKGSFSTLEIQRTEQGDSAMYLCASSPGGRYSDEQYFGPGTRLTVT.